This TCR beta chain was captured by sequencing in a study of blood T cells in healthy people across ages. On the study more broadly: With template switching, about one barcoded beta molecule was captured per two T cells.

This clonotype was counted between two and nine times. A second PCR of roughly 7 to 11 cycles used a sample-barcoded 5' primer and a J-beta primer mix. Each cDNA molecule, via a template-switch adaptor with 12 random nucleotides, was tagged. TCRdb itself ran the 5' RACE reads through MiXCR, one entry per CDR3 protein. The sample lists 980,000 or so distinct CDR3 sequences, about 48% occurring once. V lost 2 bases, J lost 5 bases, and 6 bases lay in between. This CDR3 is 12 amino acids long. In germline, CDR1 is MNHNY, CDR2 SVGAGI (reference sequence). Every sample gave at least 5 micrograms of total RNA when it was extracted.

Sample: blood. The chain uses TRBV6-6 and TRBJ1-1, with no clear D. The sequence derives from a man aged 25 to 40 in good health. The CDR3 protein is CASSYGRTEAFF. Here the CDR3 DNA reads TGTGCCAGCAGTTACGGGCGGACTGAAGCTTTCTTT.